This is a list of T cell receptor beta chains from one sample in a study of blood T cell repertoires in COVID-19. Sequencing was performed with immunoSEQ multiplex PCR; in TCRdb, only in-frame clones are kept and a portion is missing. The table includes 240,000 or so clones, around 86% detected once. The sample taken for sequencing was peripheral blood. The receptors were gathered from a woman aged 25 to 45 who had recovered from COVID-19. CDR3s include the opening cysteine and the closing phenylalanine or tryptophan. A D gene is named only where the DNA matches it firmly.

v_call,d_call,cdr3_aa
TRBV19,-,CASRSWGTFDEQFF
TRBV5-1,-,CASSLTGNTEAFF
TRBV30,TRBD2,CAWSVLAGGPKDEQYF
TRBV10-1,-,CASSESVSRVEQFF
TRBV2,TRBD1,CASSIKNRDSGQPQHF
TRBV11-2,TRBD2,CASSPGTIAADTQYF
TRBV20-1,TRBD1,CSASSFWGQGAGNTIYF
TRBV7-9,-,CASSLNPRDFSYEQYF
TRBV19,-,CASSERLPNQLQHF
TRBV5-1,TRBD2,CASSSTGLAGGSTDTQYF
TRBV2,-,CASSEAGTLKTGEQFF
TRBV12-5,-,CASGSGGTPTDTQYF
TRBV5-1,-,CASHRDRQRDFSTDTQYF
TRBV2,TRBD1,CASSPDRARAGTGELFF
TRBV12-5,-,CASGLVLLGTKNTEAFF
TRBV12-3/TRBV12-4,-,CASRTGWSYGYTF
TRBV11-2,TRBD1,CASSDGQGQGIQYF
TRBV15,TRBD1,CATGQGWGNSPLHF
TRBV7-3,TRBD1,CASSSGTGTHQETQYF
TRBV12-3/TRBV12-4,-,CASSLLQGYGYTF
TRBV27,TRBD1,CASRRQGSNQPQHF
TRBV3-1/TRBV3-2,-,CASSQGGNEQFF
TRBV7-3,TRBD2,CASSLGAGVLKGETQYF
TRBV15,TRBD2,CATSRGTSGGTDTQYF
TRBV2,-,CASLPEGSYTDTQYF
TRBV9,TRBD1,CASSAEGQGNSPLHF